One sample yielded the 8 T cell receptor beta chains listed below, sequenced in a study of T cells after yellow fever vaccination. One entry per CDR3 protein, called by TCRdb with MiXCR from the 5' RACE reads. The sample records around 530,000 distinct CDR3 sequences, around 17% being singletons. The specimen comprised PBMCs, sampled 4 to 6 days after the first yellow fever vaccination. The receptors originated from a man aged 18 to 35 who received the YFV17D yellow fever vaccine.

The chain carries TRBV10-3 and TRBJ1-3; D remains unclear. The CDR3 contains 15 residues. V was trimmed by 4 bases and J by 4 bases, leaving 14 bases between them. CDR1 is ENHRY and CDR2 is SYGVKD in the germline V gene. CDR3 in DNA: TGTGCCATCAGTGGCAACCTGGCCCCCGGAAACACCATATATTTT. Encoded protein: CAISGNLAPGNTIYF.

V and J are TRBV6-5 and TRBJ1-1, with D hard to call. The V and J ends lost 0 bases and 8 bases respectively, with 10 bases between them. Germline CDR1 is MNHEY and CDR2 is SVGAGI. This CDR3 is 13 amino acids long. CDR3 sequence reads: CASSYSLRGEAFF. The CDR3 DNA reads TGTGCCAGCAGTTACTCGCTTCGGGGAGAAGCTTTCTTT.

The chain is built from TRBV7-3 and TRBJ2-1, with 7 bases that match TRBD2. The CDR3 runs to 15 residues. J gave up 5 bases and V 3 bases, and 7 bases lay outside the gene matches. CDR1 and CDR2 from the germline V gene are SGHTA and FQGTGA. The CDR3 sequence: CASSFAGDSNNEQFF. In DNA, the CDR3 is TGTGCCAGCAGCTTTGCGGGGGATTCCAACAATGAGCAGTTCTTC.

The V call is TRBV4-3, the J call TRBJ1-1; perhaps TRBD1 as D (6 bases). The CDR3 has 15 residues. The germline gives CDR1 LGHNA, CDR2 YSLEER. V lost 0 bases and J lost 2, with 10 bases in between. DNA of the CDR3: TGCGCCAGCAGCCAAGATTCGGGGGCAAACACTGAAGCTTTCTTT. It yields the protein CASSQDSGANTEAFF.

This clonotype occurred many times. The chain carries TRBV4-1 and TRBJ2-7; D is unresolved. Per the germline V gene, CDR1 is MGHRA and CDR2 is YSYEKL. Trimming cost V 0 bases and J 2 bases, with 11 bases left between them. The CDR3 consists of 15 residues. The DNA of the CDR3 is TGCGCCAGCAGCCAAGATGTGCAGAACCCCTACGAGCAGTACGTC. Amino acid sequence: CASSQDVQNPYEQYV.

In its sample, this clonotype was seen many times. CDR3 sequence reads: CASSPVGVTTDTQYF. DNA for the CDR3: TGTGCCAGCAGCCCTGTCGGGGTTACCACAGATACGCAGTATTTT. This rearrangement joins TRBV12-3 or TRBV12-4 to TRBJ2-3, with D possibly matching TRBD2 (5 bases). The V gene lost 6 bases and the J gene lost 2 bases, with 15 bases spanning the gap. The CDR3 contains 15 residues.

This clonotype was seen a few times. The chain combines TRBV10-2 with TRBJ2-2; no reliable D call. The CDR3 sequence is 17 residues long. Trimming removed 2 bases at V and 0 bases at J, with 13 bases between. Germline CDR1 is WSHSY and CDR2 is SAAADI. CDR3: CASSESLQRTNTGELFF. CDR3 sequence (DNA): TGCGCCAGCAGTGAGAGTTTACAGCGTACGAACACCGGGGAGCTGTTTTTT.

As concerns this clonotype: The junction shows a germline mismatch at one end, possibly a read error. The chain joins TRBV6-5 to TRBJ2-1, with TRBD2 matching 8 bases. CDR1 and CDR2 (germline): MNHEY, SVGAGI. The CDR3 runs to 16 residues. Written as DNA, the CDR3 is TGTGCCGGCAGTTACTCGAATACGGGGGGGGACAATGAGCAGTTCTTC. Its protein is CAGSYSNTGGDNEQFF.